These T cell receptor beta chains were read from a single sample in a study of long-term antiretroviral therapy in people with HIV. Libraries were prepared by immunoSEQ multiplex PCR; TCRdb keeps only in-frame clonotypes and omits some of them. Among 28,000 or so clones listed, around 78% were seen once. The sequenced sample was unsorted PBMCs, obtained 1.5 years before starting antiretroviral therapy. The origin of the receptors is a man aged 18 to 30 with HIV. Each CDR3 is given with its conserved first and last residue. D genes are given only for firm matches. Size values are once, few and many counts, or a class for expanded clones, and some rows have none.

- | - | TRBJ1-3 | TRBV6-6 | CASSYRSGSYGNTIYF | TGTGCCAGCAGTTACAGGAGTGGATCCTATGGAAACACCATATATTTT
- | TRBD1 | TRBJ2-7 | TRBV5-1 | CASSLLDRGEQYF | TGCGCCAGCAGCTTACTAGACAGGGGTGAGCAGTACTTC
- | TRBD2 | TRBJ2-1 | TRBV6-1 | CASSDSASGIGNEQFF | TGTGCCAGCAGTGATTCGGCTAGCGGGATAGGGAATGAGCAGTTCTTC
- | - | TRBJ1-2 | TRBV14 | CASSPGGRGDGYTF | TGTGCCAGCAGCCCCGGGGGTCGCGGCGATGGCTACACCTTC
- | - | TRBJ2-3 | TRBV6-4 | CASSPQAQYF | TGTGCCAGCAGCCCCCAGGCGCAGTATTTT
few | - | TRBJ1-5 | TRBV2 | CASSAGPVSNQPQHF | TGTGCCAGCAGTGCGGGTCCCGTTAGCAATCAGCCCCAGCATTTT
- | TRBD1 | TRBJ2-5 | TRBV2 | CASSEQGQGPETQYF | TGTGCCAGCAGTGAACAGGGACAGGGGCCAGAGACCCAGTACTTC
- | TRBD2 | TRBJ2-3 | TRBV12-5 | CASGSKTSGATDTQYF | TGTGCTAGTGGTTCCAAGACTAGCGGAGCTACAGATACGCAGTATTTT
- | - | TRBJ1-2 | TRBV7-9 | CASSLVTRGFYGYTF | TGTGCCAGCAGCTTAGTAACGAGGGGGTTCTATGGCTACACCTTC
- | - | TRBJ2-1 | TRBV28 | CASGGWEPEFF | TGTGCCAGTGGGGGTTGGGAGCCGGAATTCTTC
- | - | TRBJ2-5 | TRBV27 | CASSLSSWVAETQYF | TGTGCCAGCAGTTTATCGTCGTGGGTTGCAGAGACCCAGTACTTC
- | - | TRBJ1-2 | TRBV6-5 | CASSYSRTDGYTF | TGTGCCAGCAGTTATTCTAGGACAGATGGCTACACCTTC
- | - | TRBJ2-7 | TRBV25-1 | CASSLGPSVYEQYF | TGTGCCAGCAGCCTGGGACCGTCGGTCTACGAGCAGTACTTC
once | - | TRBJ1-5 | TRBV4-3 | CASSQTLGGPEPQHF | TGCGCCAGCAGCCAGACTTTAGGGGGACCAGAGCCCCAGCATTTT
once | - | TRBJ1-3 | TRBV5-6 | CASSLGQSYSGNTIYF | TGTGCCAGCAGCTTGGGACAGTCATACTCTGGAAACACCATATATTTT
- | - | TRBJ2-7 | TRBV18 | CASSPPAQGSYEQYF | TGTGCCAGCTCACCACCGGCACAGGGCTCCTACGAGCAGTACTTC
- | TRBD1 | TRBJ2-7 | TRBV2 | CASRQGEVEQYF | TGTGCCAGCAGACAGGGGGAAGTCGAGCAGTACTTC
- | - | TRBJ2-2 | TRBV7-2 | CASSDRDVTGELFF | TGTGCCAGCAGCGACCGGGACGTCACCGGGGAGCTGTTTTTT
- | - | TRBJ1-5 | TRBV28 | CASSLRILGQPQHF | TGTGCCAGCAGTTTAAGGATCCTCGGGCAGCCCCAGCATTTT
- | - | TRBJ2-5 | TRBV30 | CAWSVTGYQETQYF | TGTGCCTGGAGTGTAACAGGGTACCAAGAGACCCAGTACTTC
- | - | TRBJ2-7 | TRBV5-1 | CASSLGGTVYEQYF | TGCGCCAGCAGCTTGGGCGGGACAGTCTACGAGCAGTACTTC
- | TRBD2 | TRBJ2-1 | TRBV27 | CASSPLAGGPLYNEQFF | TGTGCCAGCAGTCCCCTAGCGGGAGGGCCCCTGTACAATGAGCAGTTCTTC
once | - | TRBJ1-1 | TRBV25-1 | CASLSRDKDEAFF | TGTGCCAGCTTGAGCCGGGACAAGGATGAAGCTTTCTTT
- | - | TRBJ2-7 | TRBV2 | CASSEGRSEQYF | TGTGCCAGCAGTGAAGGAAGATCCGAGCAGTACTTC
- | TRBD1 | TRBJ1-4 | TRBV28 | CASSRLDRGRGEKLFF | TGTGCCAGCAGCCGCCTGGACAGGGGGCGCGGTGAAAAACTGTTTTTT
- | - | TRBJ2-5 | TRBV9 | CASSVETGRVPQYF | TGTGCCAGCAGCGTAGAGACGGGTCGAGTCCCCCAGTACTTC
- | - | TRBJ2-7 | TRBV11-3 | CASSLEVGYEQYF | TGTGCCAGCAGCTTAGAGGTGGGCTACGAGCAGTACTTC
- | TRBD2 | TRBJ2-4 | TRBV7-2 | CASSLGSGLAKNIQYF | TGTGCCAGCAGCTTGGGTAGCGGGCTTGCCAAAAACATTCAGTACTTC
- | TRBD2 | TRBJ2-7 | TRBV30 | CAWSEPSGVTYEQYF | TGTGCCTGGAGTGAGCCTAGCGGGGTAACCTACGAGCAGTACTTC
- | - | TRBJ2-2 | TRBV4-1 | CASSQDPGGAGELFF | TGCGCCAGCAGCCAAGATCCGGGGGGCGCCGGGGAGCTGTTTTTT
few | - | TRBJ1-5 | TRBV25-1 | CASSSDRNQPQHF | TGTGCCAGCAGCTCCGACAGGAATCAGCCCCAGCATTTT
- | - | TRBJ2-1 | TRBV6-5 | CASSTDRFNEQFF | TGTGCCAGCAGTACCGACAGGTTTAATGAGCAGTTCTTC
- | - | TRBJ2-7 | TRBV28 | CATWDTYYEQYF | TGTGCCACGTGGGACACGTACTACGAGCAGTACTTC
- | TRBD1 | TRBJ2-6 | TRBV6-6 | CATEDRVSGANVLTF | TGTGCCACCGAGGACAGGGTTAGTGGGGCCAACGTCCTGACTTTC
few | - | TRBJ1-2 | TRBV7-9 | CASSLEATPFGYTF | TGTGCCAGCAGCTTAGAGGCCACCCCATTTGGCTACACCTTC
- | TRBD2 | TRBJ2-1 | TRBV4-3 | CASSSLGRGNEQFF | TGCGCCAGCAGCTCGCTGGGGAGGGGTAATGAGCAGTTCTTC
- | TRBD1 | TRBJ2-2 | TRBV5-1 | CASKPGQGTGELFF | TGCGCCAGCAAGCCGGGACAGGGGACCGGGGAGCTGTTTTTT
once | TRBD2 | TRBJ2-7 | TRBV5-1 | CASSLGTSGYYEQYF | TGCGCCAGCAGCCTAGGGACTAGCGGATACTACGAGCAGTACTTC
- | - | TRBJ2-7 | TRBV27 | CASSLVEGYEQYF | TGTGCCAGCAGCTTAGTAGAGGGATACGAGCAGTACTTC
once | - | TRBJ1-1 | TRBV6-6 | CASRDQGRIDTEAFF | TGTGCCAGCAGGGACCAGGGAAGGATAGACACTGAAGCTTTCTTT
- | - | TRBJ2-7 | TRBV5-1 | CASSLYSGSYEQYF | TGCGCCAGCAGCTTGTATTCGGGTTCCTACGAGCAGTACTTC
- | TRBD1 | TRBJ2-3 | TRBV18 | CANSPTGAVTDTQYF | TGTGCCAACTCACCAACAGGGGCCGTCACAGATACGCAGTATTTT
- | - | TRBJ2-1 | TRBV6-6 | CASSTDAYNEQFF | TGTGCCAGCAGCACGGACGCATACAATGAGCAGTTCTTC
- | - | TRBJ1-2 | TRBV21-1 | CASSKRRLGFGYGYTF | TGTGCCAGCAGCAAAAGGCGGCTTGGCTTCGGCTATGGCTACACCTTC
- | TRBD2 | TRBJ2-5 | TRBV5-8 | CASSSGGTSGSGETQYF | TGTGCCAGCAGCTCGGGGGGTACTAGCGGGAGTGGGGAGACCCAGTACTTC
- | - | TRBJ2-5 | TRBV11-2 | CASSLHGETQYF | TGTGCCAGCAGCTTACACGGGGAGACCCAGTACTTC
- | - | TRBJ2-1 | TRBV6-5 | CASSLSGLNYNEQFF | TGTGCCAGCAGTTTATCGGGTCTTAACTACAATGAGCAGTTCTTC
- | - | TRBJ2-2 | TRBV6-5 | CASSYSGANTGELFF | TGTGCCAGCAGTTACTCAGGAGCGAACACCGGGGAGCTGTTTTTT
- | - | TRBJ2-7 | TRBV19 | CASSITGTLYEQYF | TGTGCCAGTAGTATCACCGGGACACTTTACGAGCAGTACTTC
- | - | TRBJ1-5 | TRBV21-1 | CASSKAPRGEGQPQHF | TGTGCCAGCAGCAAAGCGCCAAGGGGTGAAGGTCAGCCCCAGCATTTT
- | - | TRBJ2-5 | TRBV5-1 | CASSLNGRGDEETQYF | TGCGCCAGCAGCTTGAACGGCAGGGGCGACGAAGAGACCCAGTACTTC
- | TRBD2 | TRBJ2-7 | TRBV27 | CASSFGAGAYEQYF | TGTGCCAGCAGTTTCGGAGCGGGGGCCTACGAGCAGTACTTC
- | - | TRBJ2-5 | TRBV5-4 | CASSPQGFQETQYF | TGTGCCAGCAGCCCGCAGGGTTTCCAAGAGACCCAGTACTTC
- | TRBD1 | TRBJ1-1 | TRBV29-1 | CSVEWQGGTEAFF | TGCAGCGTTGAATGGCAGGGGGGCACTGAAGCTTTCTTT
- | - | TRBJ1-2 | TRBV7-9 | CASSYATATILGYTF | TGTGCCAGCAGTTACGCGACAGCCACTATACTTGGCTACACCTTC
few | - | TRBJ2-5 | TRBV2 | CASSEAHQRAETQYF | TGTGCCAGCAGTGAAGCGCACCAGCGCGCAGAGACCCAGTACTTC
- | TRBD2 | TRBJ2-3 | TRBV14 | CASSHVAGFTTDTQYF | TGTGCCAGCAGCCACGTAGCGGGATTTACCACAGATACGCAGTATTTT
- | TRBD2 | TRBJ2-3 | TRBV7-9 | CASSSGTSFGAQYF | TGTGCCAGCAGCTCCGGGACTAGCTTTGGTGCGCAGTATTTT
- | - | TRBJ1-1 | TRBV29-1 | CSGTGLMNTEAFF | TGCAGCGGTACGGGACTTATGAACACTGAAGCTTTCTTT